This record covers a single T cell receptor beta chain. The data originate from a study of CD8 T cells in Susac syndrome. An input of about 0.5 to 1 ug of RNA was subjected to reverse transcription using random hexamers. Multiplex PCR with immunoSEQ amplified the TCR beta CDR3 across 54 Vbeta and 13 Jbeta. TCRdb redid the calling of the immunoSEQ multiplex PCR reads with MiXCR, one entry per CDR3 protein. The sample has about 200,000 distinct CDR3 sequences; roughly 92% are singletons. Sequencing of TCR beta was undertaken in CD8+ and CD4+ T cells derived from blood. Relapsing-remitting disease, either stable or active, was present in the multiple sclerosis controls, who were treatment-naive patients. TEMRA cells were FACS-enriched, with CD8+ and CD4+ T cells isolated negatively. The CDR3 contains 15 residues. V was trimmed by 2 bases and J by 6 bases, leaving 16 bases between them. Looked up from germline, CDR1 is SGDLS and CDR2 is YYNGEE.

The specimen sequenced was CD8+ T cells from PBMCs. The chain uses TRBV9 and TRBJ2-3, with a tentative D call TRBD2 (6 bases). This sequence was found in a human donor with multiple sclerosis. The CDR3 region has the DNA TGTGCCAGCAGCGTGGGCGGGGCTCGTCGGGATACGCAGTATTTT. Translated, it gives CASSVGGARRDTQYF.